The subject of this entry is one TCR beta chain. The antigen it recognizes is unknown. No per-base quality is available; no much larger clone lies one base away. The entry originates in a study of blood T cell repertoires in COVID-19 (dated by TCRdb to about 2020). For context, the study as a whole: The collaborator samples originated in the United States, Italy and Spain and spanned the acute and convalescent phases of COVID-19. The repertoires were released in a freely available public database meant as a resource for research on the immune response to SARS-CoV-2. The dataset comprised deeply sampled blood TCRbeta repertoires from subjects exposed to, actively infected with, or recovered from COVID-19. Sample metadata almost always included a de-identified subject ID, COVID-19 status, age in years and sex. The prospective study material was composed of cDNA or gDNA derived from T cells, B-cell-depleted T cells, or PBMCs. HLA class I and class II types, where available, came from metadata supplied by the sample provider rather than from assay-based typing. Samples came from the ongoing ImmuneRACE study (first 160 participants) plus 1,254 subjects from 6 global collaborators.

TCRbeta CDR3 regions were amplified from genomic DNA by means of the immunoSEQ Assay, a bias-controlled multiplex PCR. In the authors' own workflow: The number of nucleated cells in each sample was estimated by amplification of reference gene primers within the assay. Sequence reads were collapsed and filtered to measure the absolute abundance of every unique TCRbeta CDR3 rearrangement. For each sample, productive Simpson clonality was calculated as the square root of Simpson's diversity index over productive rearrangements. TCRdb retrieved this table from immuneACCESS and kept in-frame rearrangements only. Not all clones are present; in checked studies, unresolved V genes account for under half, and no reason is known for the remainder. V, J and clone size derive from that table, while D and trimming were established from the DNA sequence. For this sample there are around 230,000 clones; around 82% appear just once. The top ten constitute 7% to 10% of the sample.

CDR3 length: 18 amino acids, cysteine to phenylalanine. CDR3 DNA only is kept here, 54 bases in frame from base 1. V loses 2 bases at its end and J loses 5 bases; junction bases beyond the gene matches: 15. CDR1 WNHNN and CDR2 SYGVQD were looked up in the germline V gene (reference sequence). Collaborating institutions collected whole blood in K2EDTA tubes following their own protocols. For TCRbeta analysis, collaborators shipped samples in one of three forms: frozen whole blood, isolated PBMCs, or DNA extracted from either of those sample types. Study-wide conclusions, independent of this receptor: The quantity of clinical and demographic metadata differed by source and by participant and was supplied without curation.

The chain joins TRBV10-1 to TRBJ1-2, and 9 bases in between align with TRBD1. Sequenced sample: peripheral blood. This clonotype originated in a woman between 50 and 59 years old with acute or convalescent COVID-19. The CDR3 reads CASSEMDSEGTGPYGYTF. The DNA reads as follows: TGCGCCAGCAGTGAGATGGACTCTGAGGGGACAGGGCCTTATGGCTACACCTTC.